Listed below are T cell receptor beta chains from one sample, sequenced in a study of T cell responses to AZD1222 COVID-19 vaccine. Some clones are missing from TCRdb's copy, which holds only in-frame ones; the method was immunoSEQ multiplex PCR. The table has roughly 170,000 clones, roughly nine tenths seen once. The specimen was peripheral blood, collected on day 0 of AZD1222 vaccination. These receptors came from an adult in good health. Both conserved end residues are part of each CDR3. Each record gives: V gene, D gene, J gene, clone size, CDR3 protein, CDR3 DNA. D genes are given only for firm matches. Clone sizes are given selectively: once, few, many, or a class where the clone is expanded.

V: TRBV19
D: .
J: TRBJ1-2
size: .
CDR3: CASSILAGDPPNYGYTF
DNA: TGTGCCAGTAGTATCTTGGCAGGGGACCCTCCAAACTATGGCTACACCTTC

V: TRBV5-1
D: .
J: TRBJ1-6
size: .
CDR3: CASSLGGEDNSPLHF
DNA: TGCGCCAGCAGCTTGGGAGGGGAAGATAATTCACCCCTCCACTTT

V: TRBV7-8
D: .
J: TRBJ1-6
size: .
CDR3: CASSTDGGSNSPLHF
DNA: TGTGCCAGCAGCACGGATGGGGGGTCTAATTCACCCCTCCACTTT

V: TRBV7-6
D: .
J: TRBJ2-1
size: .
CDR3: CASSLEAGSIGEQFF
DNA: TGTGCCAGCAGCTTAGAGGCCGGGAGTATCGGTGAGCAGTTCTTC

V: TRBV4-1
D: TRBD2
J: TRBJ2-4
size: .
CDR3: CASSQGGLIAKNIQYF
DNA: TGCGCCAGCAGCCAGGGGGGGTTGATAGCCAAAAACATTCAGTACTTC

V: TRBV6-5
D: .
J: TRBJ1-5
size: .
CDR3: CASSYSTDQPQHF
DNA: TGTGCCAGCAGTTACTCGACAGATCAGCCCCAGCATTTT

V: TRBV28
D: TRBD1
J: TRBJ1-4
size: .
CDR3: CASSAQGATNEKLFF
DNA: TGTGCCAGCAGCGCTCAGGGGGCAACTAATGAAAAACTGTTTTTT

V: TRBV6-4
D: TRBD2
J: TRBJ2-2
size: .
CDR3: CASRPTSGGPNTGELFF
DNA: TGTGCCAGCAGACCAACTAGCGGGGGCCCCAACACCGGGGAGCTGTTTTTT

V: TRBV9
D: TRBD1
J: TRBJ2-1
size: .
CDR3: CASSDGTGGLDEQFF
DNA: TGTGCCAGCAGCGACGGGACAGGGGGCCTCGATGAGCAGTTCTTC

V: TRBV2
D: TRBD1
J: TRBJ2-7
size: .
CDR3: CASSEQGVGYEQYF
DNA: TGTGCCAGCAGTGAGCAGGGGGTAGGGTACGAGCAGTACTTC

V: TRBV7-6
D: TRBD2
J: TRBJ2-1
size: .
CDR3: CASSSLAVPYNEQFF
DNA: TGTGCCAGCAGCTCACTAGCGGTTCCCTACAATGAGCAGTTCTTC

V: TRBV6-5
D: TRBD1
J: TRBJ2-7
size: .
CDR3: CASSQGQGGEQYF
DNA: TGTGCCAGCAGCCAGGGACAGGGGGGCGAGCAGTACTTC

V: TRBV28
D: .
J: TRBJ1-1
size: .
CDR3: CASTRAALGTEAFF
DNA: TGTGCCAGCACCCGCGCGGCGCTGGGGACTGAAGCTTTCTTT

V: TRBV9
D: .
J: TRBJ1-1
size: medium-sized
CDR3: CASSYTAHTEAFF
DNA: TGTGCCAGCAGCTATACAGCCCACACTGAAGCTTTCTTT

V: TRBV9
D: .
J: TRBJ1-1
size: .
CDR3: CASSASIKTGLNTEAFF
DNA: TGTGCCAGCAGCGCCTCTATTAAAACAGGCTTAAACACTGAAGCTTTCTTT

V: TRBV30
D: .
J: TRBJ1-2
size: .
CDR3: CAWSPTENYGYTF
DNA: TGTGCCTGGAGTCCGACAGAGAACTATGGCTACACCTTC

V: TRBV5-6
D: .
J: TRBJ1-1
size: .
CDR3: CASSLGAEPEAFF
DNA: TGTGCCAGCAGCTTGGGGGCGGAACCTGAAGCTTTCTTT

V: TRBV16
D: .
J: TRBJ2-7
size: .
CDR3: CASSQSGGYEQYF
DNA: TGTGCCAGCAGCCAATCGGGGGGCTACGAGCAGTACTTC

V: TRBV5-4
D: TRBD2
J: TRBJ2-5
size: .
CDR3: CASSSVGREQTQYF
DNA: TGTGCCAGCAGCTCAGTCGGGCGGGAGCAGACCCAGTACTTC

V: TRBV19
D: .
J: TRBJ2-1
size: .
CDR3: CASSGGGDYNEQFF
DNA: TGTGCCAGTAGTGGAGGTGGGGATTACAATGAGCAGTTCTTC

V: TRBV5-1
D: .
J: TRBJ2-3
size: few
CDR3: CASSQNADTQYF
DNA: TGCGCCAGCAGCCAAAACGCAGATACGCAGTATTTT

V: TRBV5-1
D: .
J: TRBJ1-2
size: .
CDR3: CASHDAPDRPKNYGYTF
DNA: TGCGCCAGCCACGATGCGCCGGACCGACCAAAAAACTATGGCTACACCTTC

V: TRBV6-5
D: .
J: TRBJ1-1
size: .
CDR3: CASSPLGTEAFF
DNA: TGTGCCAGCAGTCCCCTAGGGACTGAAGCTTTCTTT

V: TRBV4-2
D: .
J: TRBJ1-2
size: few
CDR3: CASSPPGEGQPYGYTF
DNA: TGTGCCAGCAGCCCACCTGGGGAGGGGCAACCCTATGGCTACACCTTC

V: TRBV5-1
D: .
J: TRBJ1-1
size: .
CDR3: CASSPQVSNTEAFF
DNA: TGCGCCAGCAGCCCCCAGGTTTCGAACACTGAAGCTTTCTTT

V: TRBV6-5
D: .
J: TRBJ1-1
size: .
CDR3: CATSSGANTEAFF
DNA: TGTGCCACCTCCTCCGGGGCAAACACTGAAGCTTTCTTT

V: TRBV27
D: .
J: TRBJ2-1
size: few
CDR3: CASRPGDKVYNEQFF
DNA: TGTGCCAGCAGACCGGGCGATAAGGTCTACAATGAGCAGTTCTTC

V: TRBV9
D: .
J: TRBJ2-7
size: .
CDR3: CASSSGLVAYEQYF
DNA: TGTGCCAGCAGCTCCGGACTCGTTGCCTACGAGCAGTACTTC

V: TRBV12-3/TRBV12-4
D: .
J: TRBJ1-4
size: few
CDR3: CASSLWSEKLFF
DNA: TGTGCCAGCAGTTTATGGAGTGAAAAACTGTTTTTT

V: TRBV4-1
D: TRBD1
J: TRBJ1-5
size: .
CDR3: CASSLGQGPQINQPQHF
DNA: TGCGCCAGCAGCCTCGGACAGGGGCCGCAAATCAATCAGCCCCAGCATTTT

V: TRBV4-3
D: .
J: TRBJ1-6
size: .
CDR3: CASSQVRSSASPLHF
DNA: TGCGCCAGCAGCCAAGTAAGATCCTCGGCCTCACCCCTCCACTTT

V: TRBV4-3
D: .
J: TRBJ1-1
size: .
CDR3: CASSLNMNTEAFF
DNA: TGCGCCAGCAGCCTGAACATGAACACTGAAGCTTTCTTT

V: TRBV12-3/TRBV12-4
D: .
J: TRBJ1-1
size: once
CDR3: CASSLMGGLEAFF
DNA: TGTGCCAGCAGTTTAATGGGGGGACTTGAAGCTTTCTTT

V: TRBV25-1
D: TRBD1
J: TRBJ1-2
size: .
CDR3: CASRSTGVRGYTF
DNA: TGTGCCAGCCGAAGTACAGGGGTACGAGGCTACACCTTC

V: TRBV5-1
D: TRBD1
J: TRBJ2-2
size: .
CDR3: CASSRDRAVGGELFF
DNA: TGCGCCAGCAGTCGGGACAGGGCGGTCGGCGGGGAGCTGTTTTTT

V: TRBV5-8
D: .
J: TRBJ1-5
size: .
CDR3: CASSLFRGDSSNQPQHF
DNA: TGTGCCAGCAGCTTGTTTCGGGGGGACTCTAGCAATCAGCCCCAGCATTTT

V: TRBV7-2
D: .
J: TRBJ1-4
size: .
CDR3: CASSLMGEKLFF
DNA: TGTGCCAGCAGCTTAATGGGTGAAAAACTGTTTTTT

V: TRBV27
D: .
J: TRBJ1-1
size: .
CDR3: CASSVGETLVTEAFF
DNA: TGTGCCAGCAGCGTGGGGGAAACGTTGGTCACTGAAGCTTTCTTT

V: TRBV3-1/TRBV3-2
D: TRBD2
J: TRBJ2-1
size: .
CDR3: CASSPLAGGHNEQFF
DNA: TGTGCCAGCAGCCCTCTAGCGGGGGGTCACAATGAGCAGTTCTTC

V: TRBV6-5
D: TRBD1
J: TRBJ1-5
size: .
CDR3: CASGQGSVQPQHF
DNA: TGTGCCAGCGGACAGGGTTCAGTTCAGCCCCAGCATTTT

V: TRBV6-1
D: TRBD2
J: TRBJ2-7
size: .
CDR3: CASSATSGRLSPEQYF
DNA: TGTGCCAGCAGTGCGACTAGCGGGCGTCTTTCTCCTGAGCAGTACTTC

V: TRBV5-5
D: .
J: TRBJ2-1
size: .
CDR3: CASSLGLSGINEQFF
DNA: TGTGCCAGCAGCTTGGGGCTCAGCGGTATCAATGAGCAGTTCTTC

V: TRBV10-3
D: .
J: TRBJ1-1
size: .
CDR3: CAISEWGRNTEAFF
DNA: TGTGCCATCAGTGAGTGGGGACGGAACACTGAAGCTTTCTTT

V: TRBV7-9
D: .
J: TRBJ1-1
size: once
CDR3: CASSFNSNTEAFF
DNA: TGTGCCAGCAGCTTTAATTCCAACACTGAAGCTTTCTTT

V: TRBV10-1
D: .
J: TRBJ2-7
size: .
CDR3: CASSFSGSYEQYF
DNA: TGCGCCAGCAGTTTCTCCGGGAGTTACGAGCAGTACTTC

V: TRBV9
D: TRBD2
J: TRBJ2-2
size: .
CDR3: CASSVGDREAITGELFF
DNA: TGTGCCAGCAGCGTAGGGGACCGGGAGGCGATCACCGGGGAGCTGTTTTTT

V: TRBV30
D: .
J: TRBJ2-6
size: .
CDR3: CAWSSGLTSSGANVLTF
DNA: TGTGCCTGGAGTTCGGGACTTACTAGCTCTGGGGCCAACGTCCTGACTTTC

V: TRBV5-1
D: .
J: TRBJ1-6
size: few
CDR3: CASSLADNSPLHF
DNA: TGCGCCAGCAGCTTGGCTGATAATTCACCCCTCCACTTT

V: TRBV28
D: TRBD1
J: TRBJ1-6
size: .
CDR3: CASSPVDRDFPPLHF
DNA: TGTGCCAGCAGCCCGGTCGACAGGGATTTTCCACCCCTCCACTTT

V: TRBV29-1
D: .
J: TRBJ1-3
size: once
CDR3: CSVVFSGNTIYF
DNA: TGCAGCGTTGTTTTCTCCGGAAACACCATATATTTT

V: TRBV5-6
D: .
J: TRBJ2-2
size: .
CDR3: CASSLGVGVNTGELFF
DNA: TGTGCCAGCAGCTTGGGTGTGGGGGTTAACACCGGGGAGCTGTTTTTT

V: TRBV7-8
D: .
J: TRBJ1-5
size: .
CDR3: CASSVSGAGEPQHF
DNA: TGTGCCAGCAGCGTTTCAGGGGCGGGGGAGCCCCAGCATTTT

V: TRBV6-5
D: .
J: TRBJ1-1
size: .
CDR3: CASSLQVGSTEAFF
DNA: TGTGCCAGCAGCCTACAGGTAGGGTCCACTGAAGCTTTCTTT

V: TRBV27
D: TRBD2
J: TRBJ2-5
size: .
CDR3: CASSKNPAGAQETQYF
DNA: TGTGCCAGCTCCAAGAACCCAGCGGGGGCACAAGAGACCCAGTACTTC

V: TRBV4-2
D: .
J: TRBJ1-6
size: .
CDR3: CASSQEGSSSYNSPLHF
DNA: TGTGCCAGCAGCCAAGAGGGCAGTTCCTCCTATAATTCACCCCTCCACTTT